This TCR beta chain was captured in a study of CD8+ T cells in alopecia areata (dated by TCRdb to 2016 to 2018). Study-level background: The treated patients, all with moderate-to-severe alopecia areata, were enrolled in an open-label pilot trial of oral tofacitinib given at 5 to 10 mg twice daily. RNA was obtained with the PAXgene miRNA kit for fixed scalp, the miRNeasy kit for PBMCs, and the RNeasy kit for mouse skin. Biopsies were taken from tofacitinib-treated patients at baseline and again at 4 and 24 weeks into treatment, and several of those patients also had a later scalp biopsy. Patients stayed on tofacitinib for 6 to 18 months and then had 6 months of follow-up off drug so that delayed response and recurrence could be assessed. Amplification of TCRbeta CDR3 regions was done by immunoSEQ multiplex PCR using 35 Vbeta forward primers and 13 Jbeta reverse primers. For the treated patients, the SALT score, which quantifies what percentage of scalp surface area is affected, served as the measure of disease severity. Human TCRbeta sequencing covered scalp tissue and sorted CD4+ and CD8+ peripheral blood T cells from patchy and totalis/universalis alopecia areata patients and healthy controls. Clonality in the scalp was compared among normal scalp (n=4), patchy alopecia areata scalp (n=8), and alopecia totalis/universalis scalp (n=8). In both human patients and the C3H/HeJ mouse model, the study applied high-throughput TCRbeta sequencing to look at T cell clonal expansion in alopecia areata.

Including the terminal cysteine and phenylalanine, the CDR3 comprises 14 residues. This entry keeps only the CDR3 DNA: 42 bases, framed from base 1. The trim is 3 bases for V and 7 bases for J, with a gap of 16 bases between the germline ends. From a lookup of the germline V gene, CDR1 and CDR2 are SGDLS and YYNGEE. The research as a whole found: Many expanded lesional clones persisted in scalp and blood during tofacitinib treatment, which may partly explain relapse after stopping treatment. Compared with mice, TCR sequences shared between patients were less clear, possibly partly because of HLA diversity across the patient population. Scalp clonality and the number of expanded CD8+ clones among the top 100 scalp clones were significantly decreased by tofacitinib. Resident alphabeta T cells in normal human skin are also sequenced, complicating scalp TCR repertoire analysis, unlike mouse skin dominated by gammadelta T cells. Higher clonality and more expanded CD8+ clones were observed in lesional scalp than in normal scalp, particularly in alopecia totalis/universalis, a finding suggestive of antigenic drive. Because the treated cohort was small and included a single nonresponder, larger studies are needed to assess links between baseline CD8+ expansion and response.

The time point label here, explained by the study, means: around 29 days on oral tofacitinib. Explained via the paper, the treatment or condition label denotes: oral pan-JAK inhibitor, 5-10 mg twice daily. From alopecia areata patients, peripheral blood was collected along with lesional scalp punch biopsies. PBMCs were isolated by density centrifugation and stained for CD3, CD4 and CD8, and CD4+ and CD8+ T cells were sorted on a FACSAria. The library was generated by the immunoSEQ multiplex PCR assay. RNA was extracted from all samples and reverse transcribed into cDNA as template for TCR sequencing. First-strand cDNA was synthesized using SuperScript III with a 2:1 mix of oligo-dT and random hexamers. A synthetic immune receptor repertoire was used to measure amplification bias, and any remaining bias was corrected computationally. On the authors' methods: After raw reads were preprocessed to remove errors, the CDR3 was defined following IMGT conventions as running from the conserved cysteine to phenylalanine. To get clonality, Shannon entropy was normalized by log2 of the number of productive unique TCRs and the result was subtracted from 1. Scalp TCRbeta sequences were cross-referenced with sorted blood CD4 and CD8 repertoires so that the CD4 or CD8 identity of scalp clones could be inferred. What TCRdb holds here is the immuneACCESS table cut down to in-frame rearrangements. Part of the clones is not present; checked against another copy, under half of the missing clones reflect an unresolved V gene, and the others are unexplained. The D gene and trimming were derived from the DNA, and the V and J assignments and clone size from that table. This sample holds under 200,000 clones; roughly 65% were observed only once. The ten largest clonotypes hold roughly 0.99% of the sample.

To note about this clone: No cognate antigen has been identified for it. Per-nucleotide qualities are absent, and no much larger clonotype sits a single base away.

The TCR comes from a human donor with alopecia areata. Sequences were derived from CD4+ T cells sorted from blood, sampled at week 4, from a patient treated with tofacitinib. Here the chain combines TRBV9 and TRBJ1-2; TRBD1 is a possible D gene, resting on 6 matching bases. The CDR3 corresponds to CASSEGGSRIGYTF. The sequence in DNA is TGTGCCAGCAGCGAGGGGGGGTCCCGAATTGGCTACACCTTC.